This entry describes one TCR beta chain. This sample is part of a study of blood T cell repertoires in COVID-19. About the study: Acute and convalescent COVID-19 samples came from the United States, Italy and Spain. T cells, B-cell-depleted T cells, or PBMCs provided the cDNA or gDNA that served as material.

In the authors' workflow: From reference gene primer amplification, estimates of nucleated cell counts were derived. Repertoires were generated with immunoSEQ multiplex PCR, while TCRdb's copy carries only in-frame clones and drops some. D and trimming were read from the DNA, whereas the V and J calls and clone size are those reported in that table. Here the sample spans under 130,000 clones, roughly nine tenths being singletons. The length of the CDR3 is 15 residues. The germline gives CDR1 MNHEY, CDR2 SVGAGI. The V gene end was trimmed by 11 bases and the J gene end by 4 bases; junction bases not matched to a gene: 11.

The genes are TRBV6-5 and TRBJ2-1; 10 bases map to TRBD2. Sequencing was performed on peripheral blood. The clonotype comes from a human donor in a cohort sampled during active COVID-19. In nucleotides, the CDR3 is TGTGCCCACCCCTGGAAGCGGGAGGGGTACAATGAGCAGTTCTTC. Amino acids: CAHPWKREGYNEQFF.